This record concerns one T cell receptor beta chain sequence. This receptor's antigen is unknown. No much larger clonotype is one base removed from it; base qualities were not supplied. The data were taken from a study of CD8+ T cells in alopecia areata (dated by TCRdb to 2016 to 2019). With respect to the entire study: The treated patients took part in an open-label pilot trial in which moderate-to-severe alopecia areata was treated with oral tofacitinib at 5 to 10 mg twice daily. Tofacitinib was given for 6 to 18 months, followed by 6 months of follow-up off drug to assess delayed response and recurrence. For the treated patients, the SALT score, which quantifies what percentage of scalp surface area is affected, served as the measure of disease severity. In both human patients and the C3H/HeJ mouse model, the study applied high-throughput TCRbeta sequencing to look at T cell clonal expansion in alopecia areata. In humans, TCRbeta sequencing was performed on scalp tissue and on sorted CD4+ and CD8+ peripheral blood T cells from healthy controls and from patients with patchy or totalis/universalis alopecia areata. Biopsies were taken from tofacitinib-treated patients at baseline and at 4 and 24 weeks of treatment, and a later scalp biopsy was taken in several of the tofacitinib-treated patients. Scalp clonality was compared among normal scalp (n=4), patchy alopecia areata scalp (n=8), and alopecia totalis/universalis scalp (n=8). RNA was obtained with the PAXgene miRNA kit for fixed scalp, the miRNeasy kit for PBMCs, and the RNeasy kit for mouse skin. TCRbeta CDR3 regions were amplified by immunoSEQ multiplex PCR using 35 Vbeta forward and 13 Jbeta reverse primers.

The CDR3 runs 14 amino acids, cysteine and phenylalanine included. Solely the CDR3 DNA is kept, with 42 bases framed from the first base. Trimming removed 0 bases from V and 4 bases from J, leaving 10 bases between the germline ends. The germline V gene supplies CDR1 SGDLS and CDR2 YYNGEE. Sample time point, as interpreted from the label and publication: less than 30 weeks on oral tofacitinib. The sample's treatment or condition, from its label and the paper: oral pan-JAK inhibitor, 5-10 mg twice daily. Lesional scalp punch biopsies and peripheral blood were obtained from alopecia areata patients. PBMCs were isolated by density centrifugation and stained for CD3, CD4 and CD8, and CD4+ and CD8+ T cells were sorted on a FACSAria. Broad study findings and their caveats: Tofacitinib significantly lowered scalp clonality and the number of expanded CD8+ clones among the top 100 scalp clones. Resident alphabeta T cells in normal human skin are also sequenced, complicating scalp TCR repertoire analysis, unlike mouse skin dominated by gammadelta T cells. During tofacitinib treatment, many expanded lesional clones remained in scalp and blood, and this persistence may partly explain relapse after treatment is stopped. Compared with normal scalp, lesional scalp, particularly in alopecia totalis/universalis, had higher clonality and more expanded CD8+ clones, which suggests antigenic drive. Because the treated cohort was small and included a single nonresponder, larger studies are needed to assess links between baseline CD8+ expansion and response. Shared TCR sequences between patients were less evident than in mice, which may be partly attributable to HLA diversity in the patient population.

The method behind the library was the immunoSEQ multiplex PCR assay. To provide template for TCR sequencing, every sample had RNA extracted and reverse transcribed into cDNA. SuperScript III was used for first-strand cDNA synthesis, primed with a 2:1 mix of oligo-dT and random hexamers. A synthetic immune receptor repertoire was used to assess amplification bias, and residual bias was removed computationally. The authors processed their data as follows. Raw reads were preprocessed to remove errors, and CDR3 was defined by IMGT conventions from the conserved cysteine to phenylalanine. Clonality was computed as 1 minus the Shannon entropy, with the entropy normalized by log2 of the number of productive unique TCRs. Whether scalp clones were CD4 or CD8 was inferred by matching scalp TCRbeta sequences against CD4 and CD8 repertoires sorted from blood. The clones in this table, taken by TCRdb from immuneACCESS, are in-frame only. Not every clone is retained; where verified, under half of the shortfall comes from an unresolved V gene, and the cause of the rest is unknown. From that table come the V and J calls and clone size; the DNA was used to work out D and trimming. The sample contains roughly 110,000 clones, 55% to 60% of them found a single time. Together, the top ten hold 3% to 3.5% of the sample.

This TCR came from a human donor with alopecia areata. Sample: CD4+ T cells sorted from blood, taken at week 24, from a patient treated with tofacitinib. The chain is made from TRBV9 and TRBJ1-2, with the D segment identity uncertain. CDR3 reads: CASSVATGGYGYTF. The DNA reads TGTGCCAGCAGCGTAGCTACGGGCGGCTATGGCTACACCTTC. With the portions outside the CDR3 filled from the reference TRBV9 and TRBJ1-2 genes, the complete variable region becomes DSGVTQTPKHLITATGQRVTLRCSPRSGDLSVYWYQQSLDQGLQFLIQYYNGEERAKGNILERFSAQQFPDLHSELNLSSLELGDSALYFCASSVATGGYGYTFGSGTRLTVV.